This T cell receptor (beta chain) came from a study of radiotherapy plus CTLA-4 blockade in lung cancer. Findings and caveats of the study: TCR clones from tumors expanded in blood after radiotherapy plus ipilimumab. Reports identified early blood T cell clone dynamics, with interferon-beta, as the best response predictor.

This clone was found a few times. Its antigen is not known. Here immunoSEQ multiplex PCR was the method, and the copy in TCRdb shows in-frame clones only, minus some. In the table there are some 78,000 clones, 86% of which are singletons. This CDR3 spans 15 amino acids. The V gene's germline CDR1 is WNHNN and CDR2 SYGVQD (reference sequence). Trimming removed 3 bases at V and 4 bases at J, with 12 bases between. The sequenced sample was peripheral blood, obtained from a patient treated with radiotherapy plus ipilimumab. V and J are TRBV10-1 and TRBJ1-4, with a tentative D call TRBD1 (6 bases). The clonotype originates from a human donor with non-small cell lung cancer who had a partial response to radiotherapy plus ipilimumab. The CDR3 is CASSDGQLNNEKLFF. DNA of the CDR3: TGCGCCAGCAGTGATGGACAGCTTAATAATGAAAAACTGTTTTTT.